These 15 T cell receptor beta chains originate from one sample sequenced in a study of blood T cell repertoires in COVID-19. Using immunoSEQ multiplex PCR, the repertoire was profiled, and TCRdb retains in-frame clones only, with some absent. The sample holds 130,000 or so clones; around 84% are singletons and the top ten take 7% to 10%. Specimen: peripheral blood. All receptors derive from a woman aged 60-70 years with acute or convalescent COVID-19.

CDR3 in DNA: TGCGCCCGGAGAGGACAGACCCTTAACTATGGCTACACCTTC. It yields the protein CARRGQTLNYGYTF. The chain joins TRBV10-1 to TRBJ1-2; D possibly corresponds to TRBD1 (6 bases). The V end lost 11 bases, the J end lost 1 base, and 17 bases lay between the germline ends. This CDR3 region has 14 residues. CDR1 is WNHNN, CDR2 SYGVQD, per germline (reference sequence).

CDR3 sequence reads: CASSGTLGNEQFF. The CDR3 bases are TGTGCCAGCAGCGGGACACTGGGAAATGAGCAGTTCTTC. The chain joins TRBV9 to TRBJ2-1, with a tentative D call TRBD1 (5 bases). V shed 3 bases and J shed 7 bases, with 11 bases lying between them. The CDR3 loop spans 13 amino acids. Germline V CDR1 and CDR2: SGDLS, YYNGEE.

The chain carries TRBV4-1 and TRBJ1-2; TRBD1 matches 7 bases. Trimming at V came to 0 bases and at J to 6 bases, leaving 7 bases not matched to a gene. Per germline, CDR1 MGHRA and CDR2 YSYEKL. The length of the CDR3 is 15 residues. As DNA, the CDR3 is TGCGCCAGCAGCCAAGAACAGGGGTGGGGTCATGGCTACACCTTC. As protein: CASSQEQGWGHGYTF.

Remarks on this clone: Mismatch with germline at one junction end may stem from a read error. This chain connects TRBV19 to TRBJ1-5; 8 bases are a match to TRBD1. The germline V gene has CDR1 LNHDA and CDR2 SQIVND (reference sequence). CDR3 length equals 11 residues. CDR3 amino acids: CASSLTGALYF. The DNA for the CDR3 is TGTGCCAGTTCTTTGACAGGGGCCTTATATTTT.

The gene calls are TRBV6-1 and TRBJ2-1, with 7 bases lining up with TRBD2. Losses at the gene ends were 3 bases for V and 3 bases for J; bases not matched to a gene: 2. The CDR3 sequence is 14 residues long. From germline, CDR1 is MNHNS and CDR2 SASEGT. The CDR3 DNA reads as TGTGCCAGCAGTGAGACTAGCTACTACAATGAGCAGTTCTTC. Translating gives CASSETSYYNEQFF.

The CDR3 DNA sequence: TGTGCCAGTAGTCCTAGACAGGGCAACTCTGGAAACACCATATATTTT. Amino acid sequence: CASSPRQGNSGNTIYF. V usage is TRBV19 and J usage is TRBJ1-3, with TRBD1 matching 7 bases. CDR1 and CDR2 (germline): LNHDA, SQIVND (reference sequence). V lost 5 bases, J lost 0 bases, and 7 bases stayed unmatched. This CDR3 spans 16 amino acids.

The V gene is TRBV2, the J gene TRBJ1-6; TRBD1 agrees at 9 bases. The V gene end was trimmed by 6 bases and the J gene end by 9 bases; junction bases not matched to a gene: 9. Per the germline V gene, CDR1 is SNHLY and CDR2 is FYNNEI. The CDR3 runs to 15 residues. The CDR3 loop reads CASRLAGTGSSPLHF. CDR3 nucleotides: TGTGCCAGCAGACTGGCCGGGACAGGGAGTTCACCCCTCCACTTT.

The CDR3 sequence is CASSYRRGQGGGYTF. CDR3 nucleotides: TGTGCCAGCAGCTACCGGCGGGGACAGGGTGGCGGCTACACCTTC. The V call is TRBV5-8, the J call TRBJ1-2, with 9 positions matching TRBD1. There are 15 residues in the CDR3. Unmatched junction bases numbered 11, after V lost 3 bases and J lost 8 bases. Per germline, CDR1 SGHTS and CDR2 YDEGEE.

The chain employs TRBV28 and TRBJ2-7, with 7 bases aligning to TRBD1. Germline trimming cut 6 bases from V and 0 bases from J; bases unmatched to any gene: 5. Germline CDR1 MDHEN, CDR2 SYDVKM. The CDR3 consists of 14 residues. CDR3 nucleotides: TGTGCCAGCAGGAAGACAGGGAGCTCCTACGAGCAGTACTTC. It specifies CASRKTGSSYEQYF.

The CDR3 region is CATSDSYGSSYEQYF. The CDR3 nucleotides read TGTGCCACCAGTGATTCGTACGGGAGCTCCTACGAGCAGTACTTC. V is TRBV24-1 and J is TRBJ2-7; perhaps TRBD2 as D (6 bases). The V and J ends lost 2 bases and 0 bases respectively, with 10 bases between them. The germline V gene has CDR1 KGHDR and CDR2 SFDVKD. This CDR3 contains 15 residues.

The chain joins TRBV6-5 to TRBJ2-7, with a possible D match to TRBD1 (6 bases). This CDR3 is 15 amino acids long. Germline V lookup: CDR1 MNHEY, CDR2 SVGAGI. V lost 2 bases and J 2 bases, leaving 13 bases between the germline ends. CDR3 sequence (DNA): TGTGCCAGCAGTTACCCACAGGGAAGCGCCTACGAGCAGTACTTC. Amino acid sequence: CASSYPQGSAYEQYF.

The chain uses TRBV4-1 and TRBJ2-5; D possibly corresponds to TRBD1 (5 bases). Germline V lookup: CDR1 MGHRA, CDR2 YSYEKL. The CDR3 loop spans 18 amino acids. Trimming left V 0 bases short and J 2 bases short, with 19 bases between. CDR3 protein: CASSQDQGLGAGQETQYF. CDR3 in DNA: TGCGCCAGCAGCCAAGATCAAGGGTTAGGGGCAGGGCAAGAGACCCAGTACTTC.

This clone was seen a single time. The chain uses TRBV5-6 and TRBJ1-2, with 10 bases aligning to TRBD1. The germline V gene encodes CDR1 SGHDT and CDR2 YYEEEE. V gave up 4 bases and J gave up 4 bases; unmatched junction bases: 7. The CDR3 has 15 residues. DNA for the CDR3: TGTGCCAGCAGCCTCGACAGGGGGCGAGGCTATGGCTACACCTTC. Its translation is CASSLDRGRGYGYTF. The full variable domain, rest sourced from reference TRBV5-6 and TRBJ1-2, is DAGVTQSPTHLIKTRGQQVTLRCSPKSGHDTVSWYQQALGQGPQFIFQYYEEEERQRGNFPDRFSGHQFPNYSSELNVNALLLGDSALYLCASSLDRGRGYGYTFGSGTRLTVV.

The chain joins TRBV25-1 to TRBJ2-7, with TRBD2 matching over 8 bases. Germline V gives CDR1 MGHDK, CDR2 SYGVNS. V gave up 6 bases and J gave up 2 bases; unmatched junction bases: 15. The length of the CDR3 is 17 residues. The CDR3 loop reads CASSLRGVSGEPYEQYF. The CDR3, as DNA: TGTGCCAGCAGCCTGAGGGGGGTTAGCGGGGAACCCTACGAGCAGTACTTC.

In its sample, this clone was seen once. The chain links TRBV5-1 to TRBJ1-5, with 7 nucleotides matching TRBD1. The trim removed 5 bases at V and 4 bases at J, leaving 9 bases unmatched. Looked up from germline, CDR1 is SGHRS and CDR2 is YFSETQ. The CDR3 loop spans 15 amino acids. Written as DNA, the CDR3 is TGCGCCAGCAGAACCGGGACAGCCAGAAATCAGCCCCAGCATTTT. Translation: CASRTGTARNQPQHF.